This TCR beta chain was profiled in a study of post-analysis software for immune sequencing data. Findings and caveats of the study: Five TRBV segments, including TRBV5-6, TRBV5-1 and TRBV20-1, were more frequent in patients than controls.

V lost 6 bases and J lost 8, with 10 bases in between. Germline CDR1 reads SQVTM; CDR2 reads ANQGSEA. The CDR3 sequence is 10 residues long. Prepared TCR beta cDNA libraries contained unique molecular identifiers. From the PCR reads, TCRdb called clonotypes with MiXCR, one entry per CDR3 protein. The table records fewer than 850,000 distinct CDR3 sequences, roughly 27% of them present only once. Points on this clonotype: Its antigen is undetermined.

This clonotype was sampled from a girl under 18 with multiple sclerosis. The V and J genes are TRBV29-1 and TRBJ1-1; no clear D gene. The sequenced material came from blood. The CDR3 reads CSVGRPEAFF. CDR3 nucleotides: TGCAGCGTCGGACGGCCCGAAGCTTTCTTT.